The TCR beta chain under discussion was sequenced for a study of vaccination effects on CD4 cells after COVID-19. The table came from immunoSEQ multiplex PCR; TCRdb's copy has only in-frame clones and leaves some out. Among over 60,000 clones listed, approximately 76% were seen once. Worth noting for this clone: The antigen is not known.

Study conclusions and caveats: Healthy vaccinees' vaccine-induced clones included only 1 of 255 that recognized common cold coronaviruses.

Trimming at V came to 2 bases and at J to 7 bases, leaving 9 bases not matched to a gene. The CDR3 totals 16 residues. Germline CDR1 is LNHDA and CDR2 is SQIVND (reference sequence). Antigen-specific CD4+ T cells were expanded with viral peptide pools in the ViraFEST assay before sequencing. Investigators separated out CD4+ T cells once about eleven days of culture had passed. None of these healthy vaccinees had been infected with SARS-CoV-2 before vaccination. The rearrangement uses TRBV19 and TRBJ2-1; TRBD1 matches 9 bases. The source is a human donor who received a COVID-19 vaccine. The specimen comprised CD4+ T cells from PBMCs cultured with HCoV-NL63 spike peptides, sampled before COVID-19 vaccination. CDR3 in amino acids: CASSIPGQGMDNEQFF. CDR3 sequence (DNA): TGTGCCAGTAGTATACCCGGACAGGGGATGGATAATGAGCAGTTCTTC.